These T cell receptor beta chains were read from a single sample in a study of T cells in localized non-small cell lung cancer. Data came from immunoSEQ multiplex PCR; TCRdb stores just in-frame clones and leaves some out. Among about 31,000 clones listed, about 89% were seen once. This specimen was peripheral blood, taken before any cancer treatment. All receptors derive from a woman aged 40-75 years with stage I lung adenocarcinoma. CDR3s include the opening cysteine and the closing phenylalanine or tryptophan. The D gene is left open where the match is weak. Clone size is not always given. Where it is, it says once, few, many or a class for expanded clones.

v_call: TRBV5-6; j_call: TRBJ1-2; d_call: -; clone_size: -; cdr3_nt: TGTGCCAGCAGCTTGGTCCAGGGGTCGAACTATGGCTACACCTTC; cdr3_aa: CASSLVQGSNYGYTF
v_call: TRBV25-1; j_call: TRBJ1-1; d_call: -; clone_size: -; cdr3_nt: TGTGCCAGCAGTCACCAGGGAGGAGCTTTCTTT; cdr3_aa: CASSHQGGAFF
v_call: TRBV5-6; j_call: TRBJ2-7; d_call: TRBD2; clone_size: few; cdr3_nt: TGTGCCAGCAGCGGGACTAGCAGTCGGCACGAGCAGTACTTC; cdr3_aa: CASSGTSSRHEQYF
v_call: TRBV9; j_call: TRBJ1-2; d_call: -; clone_size: -; cdr3_nt: TGTGCCAGCAGCGTGGGGCGGAACTATGGCTACACCTTC; cdr3_aa: CASSVGRNYGYTF
v_call: TRBV28; j_call: TRBJ2-1; d_call: TRBD1; clone_size: -; cdr3_nt: TGTGCCAGCAGGGGGGACAGGGTGAATTCAATCTCCTACAATGAGCAGTTCTTC; cdr3_aa: CASRGDRVNSISYNEQFF
v_call: TRBV15; j_call: TRBJ2-1; d_call: -; clone_size: -; cdr3_nt: TGTGCCACCAGCAGAGTGAATGGCGGGCCGTCCTACAATGAGCAGTTCTTC; cdr3_aa: CATSRVNGGPSYNEQFF
v_call: TRBV18; j_call: TRBJ2-2; d_call: -; clone_size: -; cdr3_nt: TGTGCCAGCTCCGCGGACAGCCTGAACACCGGGGAGCTGTTTTTT; cdr3_aa: CASSADSLNTGELFF
v_call: TRBV9; j_call: TRBJ1-1; d_call: -; clone_size: -; cdr3_nt: TGTGCCAGCAGCGTAGCCATCGGGGGCACTGAAGCTTTCTTT; cdr3_aa: CASSVAIGGTEAFF
v_call: TRBV4-1; j_call: TRBJ2-3; d_call: -; clone_size: -; cdr3_nt: TGCGCCAGCAGCCAAGATCCTGGTACGCAGTATTTT; cdr3_aa: CASSQDPGTQYF
v_call: TRBV18; j_call: TRBJ1-5; d_call: -; clone_size: -; cdr3_nt: TGTGCCAGCTCACCAGGGCAGGCTTTCAATCAGCCCCAGCATTTT; cdr3_aa: CASSPGQAFNQPQHF
v_call: TRBV4-1; j_call: TRBJ2-3; d_call: -; clone_size: -; cdr3_nt: TGCGCCAGCAGCCAAGCCCCGACTAGCACAGATACGCAGTATTTT; cdr3_aa: CASSQAPTSTDTQYF
v_call: TRBV5-6; j_call: TRBJ1-4; d_call: -; clone_size: -; cdr3_nt: TGTGCCAGCAGCTCGCCGACAGCTCGTAATGAAAAACTGTTTTTT; cdr3_aa: CASSSPTARNEKLFF
v_call: TRBV11-2; j_call: TRBJ2-7; d_call: -; clone_size: -; cdr3_nt: TGTGCCAGCAGCGGGGGTGGAATATCCTACGAGCAGTACTTC; cdr3_aa: CASSGGGISYEQYF
v_call: TRBV11-2; j_call: TRBJ1-6; d_call: -; clone_size: -; cdr3_nt: TGTGCCAGCAGCTTAGGATGGGAATCACCCCTCCACTTT; cdr3_aa: CASSLGWESPLHF
v_call: TRBV19; j_call: TRBJ2-7; d_call: -; clone_size: once; cdr3_nt: TGTGCCAGTAGTATAAATATCGGGTCCGTCTCCTACGAGCAGTACTTC; cdr3_aa: CASSINIGSVSYEQYF
v_call: TRBV5-4; j_call: TRBJ1-2; d_call: TRBD1; clone_size: -; cdr3_nt: TGTGCCAGCAGCATGGGACAGGGGGCACGGGGCTACACCTTC; cdr3_aa: CASSMGQGARGYTF
v_call: TRBV28; j_call: TRBJ1-5; d_call: -; clone_size: -; cdr3_nt: TGTGCCAGCAGTTTACTGGGGACCCAAGATCAGCCCCAGCATTTT; cdr3_aa: CASSLLGTQDQPQHF
v_call: TRBV30; j_call: TRBJ2-3; d_call: -; clone_size: few; cdr3_nt: TGTGCCTGGAGTGGTCTAGTCCGAGCGGAGGCAGATACGCAGTATTTT; cdr3_aa: CAWSGLVRAEADTQYF
v_call: TRBV28; j_call: TRBJ1-4; d_call: TRBD1; clone_size: -; cdr3_nt: TGTGCCAGCCTTGGGACAGGGGCCGACGAAAAACTGTTTTTT; cdr3_aa: CASLGTGADEKLFF
v_call: TRBV30; j_call: TRBJ1-5; d_call: TRBD1; clone_size: -; cdr3_nt: TGTGCCTGGAGTGCCGGGACAGTTGCTGGGGGCAATCAGCCCCAGCATTTT; cdr3_aa: CAWSAGTVAGGNQPQHF
v_call: TRBV5-1; j_call: TRBJ1-4; d_call: -; clone_size: -; cdr3_nt: TGCGCCAGCACCCGGACAGCGCTTGCAACTAATGAAAAACTGTTTTTT; cdr3_aa: CASTRTALATNEKLFF
v_call: TRBV19; j_call: TRBJ2-7; d_call: TRBD2; clone_size: -; cdr3_nt: TGTGCCAGTAGTACGGGACTAGCGGTCTACGAGCAGTACTTC; cdr3_aa: CASSTGLAVYEQYF
v_call: TRBV5-1; j_call: TRBJ2-2; d_call: -; clone_size: -; cdr3_nt: TGCGCCAGCAGCTTAGTTAACAGTAAATCGACCGGGGAGCTGTTTTTT; cdr3_aa: CASSLVNSKSTGELFF
v_call: TRBV2; j_call: TRBJ1-5; d_call: -; clone_size: -; cdr3_nt: TGTGCCGGGTCGAGGGGGGGGAATCAGCCCCAGCATTTT; cdr3_aa: CAGSRGGNQPQHF
v_call: TRBV5-1; j_call: TRBJ2-1; d_call: TRBD2; clone_size: -; cdr3_nt: TGCGCCAGCAGCCCAGCCCCGGGACTAGCGGGCTACAATGAGCAGTTCTTC; cdr3_aa: CASSPAPGLAGYNEQFF
v_call: TRBV19; j_call: TRBJ2-1; d_call: -; clone_size: -; cdr3_nt: TGTGCCAGTAGTATCTCCTCCGGGACTCAAACTTACAATGAGCAGTTCTTC; cdr3_aa: CASSISSGTQTYNEQFF
v_call: TRBV6-5; j_call: TRBJ2-5; d_call: TRBD2; clone_size: -; cdr3_nt: TGTGCCAGCAGTTACTCGACTAGCGGGGCTCAAGAGACCCAGTACTTC; cdr3_aa: CASSYSTSGAQETQYF
v_call: TRBV27; j_call: TRBJ2-7; d_call: -; clone_size: -; cdr3_nt: TGTGCCAGCAGTTTACAGGGAAGCTACGAGCAGTACTTC; cdr3_aa: CASSLQGSYEQYF
v_call: TRBV27; j_call: TRBJ2-3; d_call: TRBD2; clone_size: -; cdr3_nt: TGTGCCAGCAGCCCGGGGGGACCCGGCACAGATACGCAGTATTTT; cdr3_aa: CASSPGGPGTDTQYF
v_call: TRBV13; j_call: TRBJ2-2; d_call: TRBD2; clone_size: -; cdr3_nt: TGTGCCAGCAGCTTAGGCCGCTTAGCGGGAGACACCGGGGAGCTGTTTTTT; cdr3_aa: CASSLGRLAGDTGELFF
v_call: TRBV7-2; j_call: TRBJ1-1; d_call: -; clone_size: -; cdr3_nt: TGTGCCAGCACACTTACCGGATCCCTTAAAGCTTTCTTT; cdr3_aa: CASTLTGSLKAFF
v_call: TRBV6-6; j_call: TRBJ1-3; d_call: -; clone_size: -; cdr3_nt: TGTGCCAGCAGTTATTTGGGTGGGTCTGGAAACACCATATATTTT; cdr3_aa: CASSYLGGSGNTIYF
v_call: TRBV18; j_call: TRBJ2-7; d_call: TRBD2; clone_size: -; cdr3_nt: TGTGCCAGCTCACTCCCAACTAGCGGGGGCGTCGAGCAGTACTTC; cdr3_aa: CASSLPTSGGVEQYF
v_call: TRBV6-5; j_call: TRBJ1-5; d_call: -; clone_size: -; cdr3_nt: TGTGCCAGCAGTAGACAGGATAGCAATCAGCCCCAGCATTTT; cdr3_aa: CASSRQDSNQPQHF
v_call: TRBV15; j_call: TRBJ1-4; d_call: -; clone_size: once; cdr3_nt: TGTGCCACCAGCAGAGGGGGGACCGCCATAGGGGAAAAACTGTTTTTT; cdr3_aa: CATSRGGTAIGEKLFF
v_call: TRBV2; j_call: TRBJ2-1; d_call: -; clone_size: -; cdr3_nt: TGTGCCAGCAGTTATCTTAATGAGCAGTTCTTC; cdr3_aa: CASSYLNEQFF
v_call: TRBV9; j_call: TRBJ2-7; d_call: -; clone_size: -; cdr3_nt: TGTGCCAGCAGTCCTACCGGGGGCGCGGGGTACGAGCAGTACTTC; cdr3_aa: CASSPTGGAGYEQYF
v_call: TRBV30; j_call: TRBJ2-2; d_call: -; clone_size: -; cdr3_nt: TGTGCCTGGAGTTTTTTAGGGGAGCTGTTTTTT; cdr3_aa: CAWSFLGELFF
v_call: TRBV15; j_call: TRBJ1-2; d_call: -; clone_size: -; cdr3_nt: TGTGCCACCAGCAGAGGAGGCGGGGCCTCGACCTATAACTATGGCTACACCTTC; cdr3_aa: CATSRGGGASTYNYGYTF
v_call: TRBV5-1; j_call: TRBJ2-3; d_call: TRBD2; clone_size: -; cdr3_nt: TGCGCCAGCAGTGGCTTAGGGGGACTAGCGGGTAGCCGCCGTACAGATACGCAGTATTTT; cdr3_aa: CASSGLGGLAGSRRTDTQYF
v_call: TRBV7-7; j_call: TRBJ2-3; d_call: -; clone_size: -; cdr3_nt: TGTGCTAGCAGCCGAGGGAAGACTAGCACAGATACGCAGTATTTT; cdr3_aa: CASSRGKTSTDTQYF
v_call: TRBV27; j_call: TRBJ2-1; d_call: -; clone_size: once; cdr3_nt: TGTGCCAGCAGTCCCCGACAGGTAACCCCCAATGAGCAGTTCTTC; cdr3_aa: CASSPRQVTPNEQFF
v_call: TRBV30; j_call: TRBJ1-1; d_call: -; clone_size: -; cdr3_nt: TGTGCCTGGAGACCTATCTCGGGCGGGGGAGCTTTCTTT; cdr3_aa: CAWRPISGGGAFF
v_call: TRBV5-1; j_call: TRBJ2-7; d_call: -; clone_size: -; cdr3_nt: TGCGCCAGCAGTTCCCTTGGGGCCGAGCAGTACTTC; cdr3_aa: CASSSLGAEQYF
v_call: TRBV27; j_call: TRBJ2-7; d_call: TRBD1; clone_size: once; cdr3_nt: TGTGCCAGCAGTTTATCCGGGACAGGGGCTCCCTACGAGCAGTACTTC; cdr3_aa: CASSLSGTGAPYEQYF
v_call: TRBV6-5; j_call: TRBJ1-1; d_call: TRBD1; clone_size: -; cdr3_nt: TGTGCCAGCAGTTCTTACCGGGACAGTGAAGCTTTCTTT; cdr3_aa: CASSSYRDSEAFF
v_call: TRBV11-3; j_call: TRBJ2-7; d_call: TRBD1; clone_size: once; cdr3_nt: TGTGCCAGCAGCCGGTGGACAGGGGATAGCGAGCAGTACTTC; cdr3_aa: CASSRWTGDSEQYF
v_call: TRBV28; j_call: TRBJ2-3; d_call: TRBD2; clone_size: -; cdr3_nt: TGTGCCAGTAGAAGGACTAGCGGGGGGTCAGATACGCAGTATTTT; cdr3_aa: CASRRTSGGSDTQYF
v_call: TRBV4-2; j_call: TRBJ2-2; d_call: -; clone_size: once; cdr3_nt: TGTGCCAGCAGCCAAGGGAACACCGGGGAGCTGTTTTTT; cdr3_aa: CASSQGNTGELFF